This record covers a single T cell receptor beta chain. The entry originates in a study of beta chain features in type 1 diabetes. Expressed TCRB transcripts were sequenced because the entire RNA isolate underwent reverse transcription. The data were produced by immunoSEQ multiplex PCR, yet TCRdb's version contains in-frame clones alone and is incomplete. Found here are roughly 300,000 clones, around 15% of them singletons; the top ten hold more than 6.5%. Trimming shortened V by 2 bases and J by 16 bases, and 12 bases separated the two germline ends. Germline V gives CDR1 SGHNT, CDR2 YENEEA. CDR3 length equals 11 residues.

The receptor's source is a man aged 30 to 39 in good health. Sequencing was done on a sample of central memory CD4+ T cells from blood. The genes are TRBV11-3 and TRBJ2-1; D uncertain. The CDR3 region is CASSLNGFCFF. The CDR3 nucleotides are TGTGCCAGCAGCTTAAACGGATTTTGTTTCTTC.